These 31 T cell receptor beta chains came from one sample sequenced in a study of regulatory T cells in long-lasting Graves disease. As to time point: newly diagnosed GD, antithyroid drugs for less than 3 months. The TCR library was made from RNA that had been extracted from PBMCs in TRIzol. Libraries of TCR beta came from iRepertoire HTBI primers plus Arm-PCR of CDR3 regions. TCRdb re-analysed the multiplex PCR reads in MiXCR, keeping a single row per CDR3 protein. The table includes 450,000 to 600,000 distinct CDR3 sequences, under 20% detected once. These data are also associated with another study on T cells in Graves' hyperthyroidism and ophthalmopathy.

Sample: peripheral blood mononuclear cells (PBMCs), taken at new diagnosis, from a patient treated with antithyroid drugs. The receptors derive from a middle-aged man with Graves disease.

The V gene is TRBV11-2, the J gene TRBJ1-1; TRBD1 matches at 8 bases. The V gene's germline CDR1 is SGHAT and CDR2 FQNNGV. With V trimmed by 5 bases and J by 5 bases, 4 bases remained unmatched. The CDR3 spans 13 residues. CDR3 protein: CASSRRTGTEAFF. The CDR3 DNA sequence: TGTGCCAGCAGCCGAAGGACAGGGACTGAAGCTTTCTTT.

This clonotype was observed many times. The rearrangement joins TRBV5-1 to TRBJ2-7; 11 bases are shared with TRBD2. Looked up from germline, CDR1 is SGHRS and CDR2 is YFSETQ. J gave up 6 bases and V 4 bases, and 9 bases lay outside the gene matches. The CDR3 length is 15 residues. The CDR3: CASSRGGLAVSEQYF. DNA of the CDR3: TGCGCCAGCAGCCGGGGGGGACTAGCGGTCTCCGAGCAGTACTTC.

This clonotype appeared many times. The chain uses TRBV28 and TRBJ2-1, with D perhaps given as TRBD1 or TRBD2 (5 bases each). CDR1 MDHEN and CDR2 SYDVKM come from the germline V gene. V was shortened by 6 bases and J by 6 bases, with 18 bases between the two germline ends. The CDR3 totals 15 residues. CDR3 region: CASSSWGWGTNEQFF. As DNA, the CDR3 is TGTGCCAGCAGCTCTTGGGGGTGGGGGACCAATGAGCAGTTCTTC.

This clonotype was counted at least ten times. CDR3 sequence: CASSRELAGGETQYF. In nucleotides, the CDR3 is TGTGCCAGCAGCCGGGAACTAGCGGGAGGAGAGACCCAGTACTTC. The chain is built from TRBV3-1 and TRBJ2-5, with 12 bases fitting TRBD2. Per the germline V gene, CDR1 is LGHDT and CDR2 is YNNKEL (reference sequence). CDR3 size: 15 residues. The trim removed 4 bases at V and 4 bases at J, leaving 4 bases unmatched.

This clonotype was seen more than once but under ten times. CDR3 bases: TGTGCCAGCGGACCGAGGGTTGGATACAATGAGCAGTTCTTC. It yields the protein CASGPRVGYNEQFF. The V call is TRBV28, the J call TRBJ2-1, with D possibly matching TRBD2 (5 bases). Germline values: CDR1 MDHEN, CDR2 SYDVKM. The CDR3 totals 14 residues. Deletions cut 8 bases from V and 4 bases from J, with 15 bases between.

The genes are TRBV12-3 or TRBV12-4 and TRBJ2-3, with D uncertain. The V end lost 2 bases, the J end lost 6 bases, and 12 bases lay between the germline ends. The CDR3 covers 14 residues. The CDR3 DNA sequence: TGTGCCAGCAGTTTATACCTAGTTGGCGATACGCAGTATTTT. Translated: CASSLYLVGDTQYF.

This clonotype appeared a few times. The chain carries TRBV14 and TRBJ2-1, with D hard to call. There are 15 residues in the CDR3. Trimming stripped 0 bases from V and 0 bases from J, with 6 bases between. Per the germline V gene, CDR1 is SGHDN and CDR2 is FVKESK. CDR3 DNA: TGTGCCAGCAGCCAAGATAGTAACTCCTACAATGAGCAGTTCTTC. As protein: CASSQDSNSYNEQFF.

This clonotype was recorded many times. The chain couples TRBV7-2 to TRBJ2-1; 8 bases match TRBD2. Germline V gene data show CDR1 as SGHTA and CDR2 as FQGNSA. This CDR3 comprises 17 residues. Trimming at V came to 1 base and at J to 0 bases, leaving 5 bases not matched to a gene. CDR3 nucleotides: TGTGCCAGCAGCTTAGGGGTGAGCGGGAGCTCCTACAATGAGCAGTTCTTC. Protein sequence: CASSLGVSGSSYNEQFF.

The rearrangement links TRBV6-2 or TRBV6-3 to TRBJ2-2, with 10 bases identical to TRBD2. The CDR3 length is 16 residues. In germline, CDR1 is MNHEY, CDR2 SVGEGT. Trimming at V came to 6 bases and at J to 5 bases, leaving 9 bases not matched to a gene. The CDR3 nucleotides are TGTGCCAGCAGCTCCTATCGACTAGCGGGTACCGGGGAGCTGTTTTTT. Translating it yields CASSSYRLAGTGELFF.

About this clonotype itself: A much larger clone differs by one base, so this may be a read error. V is TRBV7-9 and J is TRBJ1-1; no reliable D call. Germline CDR1 is SEHNR and CDR2 is FQNEAQ (reference sequence). The CDR3 totals 10 residues. DNA of the CDR3: TGTGCAAGCGAGAACACTGATGCTTTCTTT. Translation gives CASENTDAFF.

This clonotype was seen more than once but under ten times. Just one base apart from a much larger clone, this may be a read error. The genes are TRBV11-2 and TRBJ1-1, with D possibly matching TRBD1 (5 bases). The germline gives CDR1 SGHAT, CDR2 FQNNGV. The CDR3 consists of 16 residues. For the CDR3, the DNA is TGTGCCAGCAGCTCCAGAGGGGCTTTGGCTAACACTGAAGCTTCCTTT. Its translation is CASSSRGALANTEASF.

The CDR3 sequence is CASSQEGQGETQYF. The CDR3 nucleotides read TGTGCCAGCAGCCAAGAGGGGCAGGGAGAGACCCAGTACTTC. J is TRBJ2-5 and V is TRBV3-1; weak D call: TRBD1 (5 bases). Germline lookup yields CDR1 LGHDT and CDR2 YNNKEL (reference sequence). The CDR3 runs to 14 residues. V was clipped by 0 bases and J by 4 bases, with 9 bases between them.

The chain uses TRBV5-1 and TRBJ1-1, with D maybe TRBD1 (6 bases). Germline V CDR1 and CDR2: SGHRS, YFSETQ. Trimming cost V 3 bases and J 0 bases, with 12 bases left between them. CDR3 length equals 15 residues. The CDR3, as DNA: TGCGCCAGCAGCTGGGGGGCAGGGGTGAACACTGAAGCTTTCTTT. Its translation is CASSWGAGVNTEAFF.

For this clonotype: A far larger clone is one nucleotide away, so this likely arose from a read error. This sequence joins TRBV11-2 and TRBJ1-1; no clear D gene. Trimming took 6 bases from V and 1 from J, leaving 12 bases between them. This CDR3 comprises 14 residues. The germline V gene encodes CDR1 SGHAT and CDR2 FQNNGV. In DNA form, the CDR3 reads TGTGCCAGCAGTGAGTGGCCAGGGAACACTGAAGCTTTCTTT. This codes for CASSEWPGNTEAFF.

The genes are TRBV9 and TRBJ2-1; 11 bases fit TRBD2. This CDR3 region has 17 residues. The trim removed 4 bases at V and 6 bases at J, leaving 12 bases unmatched. The germline gives CDR1 SGDLS, CDR2 YYNGEE. CDR3 sequence (DNA): TGTGCCAGCAGCACTGGGACTAGCGGCCCTCGGGGCAATGAGCAGTTCTTC. Translated, it gives CASSTGTSGPRGNEQFF. Full variable domain (remainder filled in from reference TRBV9 and TRBJ2-1): DSGVTQTPKHLITATGQRVTLRCSPRSGDLSVYWYQQSLDQGLQFLIQYYNGEERAKGNILERFSAQQFPDLHSELNLSSLELGDSALYFCASSTGTSGPRGNEQFFGPGTRLTVL.

This clonotype has ten or more counts. The V call is TRBV5-1, the J call TRBJ2-3; D may match TRBD1 or TRBD2 (6 bases each). Germline CDR1 SGHRS, CDR2 YFSETQ. This CDR3 has 17 residues. Trimming removed 0 bases at V and 6 bases at J, with 20 bases between. The CDR3 spells CASSLGPGGTGTDTQYF. As DNA, the CDR3 is TGCGCCAGCAGCTTGGGGCCCGGGGGTACAGGGACCGATACGCAGTATTTT.

This clonotype has just one count. V gene TRBV27 combines with J gene TRBJ1-6; D not resolved. The CDR3 loop spans 15 amino acids. Germline values: CDR1 MNHEY, CDR2 SMNVEV (reference sequence). V lost 5 bases to trimming and J lost 7 bases, with 15 bases between them. This chain's CDR3 is CASSPTPNRNSPLHF. The CDR3 DNA is TGTGCCAGCAGTCCGACCCCGAACAGAAATTCACCCCTCCACTTT.

The chain employs TRBV5-1 and TRBJ2-7; D perhaps matches TRBD2 (5 bases). CDR3 length equals 14 residues. Germline V gene lookup returns CDR1 SGHRS and CDR2 YFSETQ. V was shortened by 0 bases and J by 0 bases, with 7 bases between the two germline ends. The DNA for the CDR3 is TGCGCCAGCAGCTTGGCTCGGGACTCCTACGAGCAGTACTTC. As protein: CASSLARDSYEQYF.

This clonotype was observed at least ten times. The gene calls are TRBV28 and TRBJ2-3; D is unclear. This CDR3 has 13 amino acids. CDR1 is MDHEN and CDR2 is SYDVKM in the germline V gene. Trimming left V 8 bases short and J 3 bases short, with 12 bases between. The DNA of the CDR3 is TGTGCCAGCTCTGAGCCTTTTACAGATACGCAGTATTTT. Protein product: CASSEPFTDTQYF.

This clonotype was observed a few times. A read error may account for a junction end that differs from germline. The chain has TRBV27 and TRBJ2-2; a possible D gene is TRBD2 (5 bases). From germline, CDR1 is MNHEY and CDR2 SMNVEV (reference sequence). The CDR3 runs to 14 residues. The CDR3 spells CASSLAGNTGELSF. Here the CDR3 DNA reads TGTGCCAGCAGTCTGGCTGGAAACACCGGGGAGCTGTCTTTT.

This clonotype was observed at least ten times. The V and J genes are TRBV28 and TRBJ2-1; D remains unclear. Looked up from germline, CDR1 is MDHEN and CDR2 is SYDVKM. V was shortened by 6 bases and J by 2 bases, with 8 bases between the two germline ends. The CDR3 contains 13 residues. This chain's CDR3 is CASRTEAYNEQFF. The DNA of the CDR3 is TGTGCCAGCAGGACGGAAGCCTACAATGAGCAGTTCTTC.

This clonotype came up a few times. The V and J genes are TRBV18 and TRBJ2-1, with 8 bases that match TRBD2. This CDR3 contains 15 residues. Germline CDR1 is KGHSH and CDR2 is LQKENI. V was clipped by 3 bases and J by 2 bases; unmatched bases: 3. CDR3 DNA: TGTGCCAGCTCACCCCGAGCGGGAGCCTACAATGAGCAGTTCTTC. Its protein product is CASSPRAGAYNEQFF.

Worth noting for this clonotype: With a much larger clone just one base away, this may be a read error. The rearrangement joins TRBV5-7 to TRBJ2-2; D is possibly TRBD1 (7 bases). TRBV5-7 falls under the ORF class, with uncertain function. This CDR3 has 16 residues. The chain's CDR3 is CASSLDPGGNTGELVF. CDR3 DNA: TGTGCCAGCAGCTTGGATCCAGGGGGGAACACCGGGGAGCTGGTTTTT.

In this sample, this clonotype turned up many times. The chain couples TRBV7-9 to TRBJ2-1; D perhaps matches TRBD1 (6 bases). Germline V gives CDR1 SEHNR, CDR2 FQNEAQ (reference sequence). Trimming cost V 1 base and J 2 bases, with 9 bases left between them. This CDR3 has 15 residues. The CDR3 region has the DNA TGTGCCAGCAGCTTAGGGACAGCCGCCTACAATGAGCAGTTCTTC. It translates to CASSLGTAAYNEQFF.

This clonotype was counted at least ten times. The chain carries TRBV29-1 and TRBJ2-3; 10 bases fit TRBD2. This CDR3 has 14 amino acids. The germline V gene has CDR1 SQVTM and CDR2 ANQGSEA. The V segment lost 2 bases and the J segment 6 bases; nucleotides outside the gene matches: 5. In nucleotides, the CDR3 is TGCAGCGTTGAAAGCGGGAGGGCCCTGGATACGCAGTATTTT. Translated, it gives CSVESGRALDTQYF.

This clonotype came up many times. The chain has TRBV12-5 and TRBJ2-1; 9 nucleotides agree with TRBD1. The V and J ends lost 2 bases and 8 bases, in that order; junction bases with no gene match: 7. Looked up from germline, CDR1 is LGHNT and CDR2 is FRNRAP. The CDR3 length is 15 residues. Here the CDR3 reads CASGLRDRVLYEQFF. DNA for the CDR3: TGTGCTAGTGGTTTGCGGGACAGGGTTCTCTATGAGCAGTTCTTC.

In this sample, this clonotype turned up many times. This rearrangement joins TRBV5-1 to TRBJ1-1; no clear D. The V and J ends lost 0 bases and 0 bases respectively, with 6 bases between them. The CDR3 contains 14 residues. Germline CDR1 is SGHRS and CDR2 is YFSETQ. The CDR3 DNA reads as TGCGCCAGCAGCTTGGAGGCAATGAACACTGAAGCTTTCTTT. Protein product: CASSLEAMNTEAFF.

This clonotype was recorded at least ten times. V and J are TRBV12-3 or TRBV12-4 and TRBJ2-4; a possible D gene is TRBD1 (6 bases). V was clipped by 0 bases and J by 8 bases, with 14 bases between them. CDR3 length equals 15 residues. The CDR3 coding sequence is TGTGCCAGCAGTTTAGCAGGGGGAGTCACAGACATTCAGTACTTC. This translates into CASSLAGGVTDIQYF.

The rearrangement links TRBV12-3 or TRBV12-4 to TRBJ1-3; no firm D call. The CDR3 loop spans 13 amino acids. With 6 bases removed from V and 6 bases from J, the gap between germline ends came to 12 bases. CDR3 nucleotide sequence: TGTGCCAGCAGCCAGGATATTGCAAACACCATATATTTT. This sequence encodes CASSQDIANTIYF.

The genes are TRBV27 and TRBJ2-2, with TRBD1 matching over 7 bases. The junction had 2 bases not matched to a gene; V was cut back by 3 bases and J by 7 bases. Germline V gene sequence: CDR1 MNHEY, CDR2 SMNVEV (reference sequence). This CDR3 region has 13 residues. CDR3 sequence: CASSLRTGGELFF. The CDR3 DNA is TGTGCCAGCAGTTTGAGGACAGGCGGGGAGCTGTTTTTT.

The chain combines TRBV20-1 with TRBJ2-7; a possible D gene is TRBD1 (6 bases). The CDR3 spans 15 residues. In germline, CDR1 is DFQATT, CDR2 SNEGSKA (reference sequence). V was clipped by 0 bases and J by 2 bases, with 14 bases between them. The CDR3 is CSARDTDRQTYEQYF. CDR3 nucleotide sequence: TGCAGTGCTAGAGATACCGACAGGCAAACCTACGAGCAGTACTTC.